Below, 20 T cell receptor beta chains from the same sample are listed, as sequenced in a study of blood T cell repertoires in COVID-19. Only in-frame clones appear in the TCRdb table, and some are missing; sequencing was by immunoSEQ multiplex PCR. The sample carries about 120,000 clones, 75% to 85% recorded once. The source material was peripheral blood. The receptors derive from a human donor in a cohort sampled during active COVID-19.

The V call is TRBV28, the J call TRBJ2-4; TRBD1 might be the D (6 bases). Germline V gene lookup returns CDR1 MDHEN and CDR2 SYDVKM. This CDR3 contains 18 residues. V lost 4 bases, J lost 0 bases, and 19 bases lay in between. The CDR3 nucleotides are TGTGCCAGCAGTTCCGGGGACCAGGGGTATGTAGCCAAAAACATTCAGTACTTC. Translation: CASSSGDQGYVAKNIQYF. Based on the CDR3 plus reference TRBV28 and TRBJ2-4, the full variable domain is DVKVTQSSRYLVKRTGEKVFLECVQDMDHENMFWYRQDPGLGLRLIYFSYDVKMKEKGDIPEGYSVSREKKERFSLILESASTNQTSMYLCASSSGDQGYVAKNIQYFGAGTRLSVL.

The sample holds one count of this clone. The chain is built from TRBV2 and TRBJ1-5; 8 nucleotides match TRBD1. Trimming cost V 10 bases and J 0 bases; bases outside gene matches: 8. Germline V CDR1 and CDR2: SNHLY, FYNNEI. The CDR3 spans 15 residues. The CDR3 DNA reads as TGTGCCACCAAATTGACAGGGGATAGCAATCAGCCCCAGCATTTT. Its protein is CATKLTGDSNQPQHF.

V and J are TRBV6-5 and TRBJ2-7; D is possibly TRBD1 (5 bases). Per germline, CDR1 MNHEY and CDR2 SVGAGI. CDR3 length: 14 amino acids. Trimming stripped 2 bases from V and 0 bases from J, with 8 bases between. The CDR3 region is CASSYDSFSYEQYF. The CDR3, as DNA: TGTGCCAGCAGTTACGACAGTTTCTCCTACGAGCAGTACTTC.

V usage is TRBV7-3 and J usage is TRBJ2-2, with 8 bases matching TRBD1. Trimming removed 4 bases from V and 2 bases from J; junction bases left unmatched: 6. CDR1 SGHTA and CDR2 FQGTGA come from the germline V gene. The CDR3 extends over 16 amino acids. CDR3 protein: CASSSSGQGNTGELFF. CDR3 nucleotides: TGTGCCAGCAGCTCCTCCGGACAGGGAAACACCGGGGAGCTGTTTTTT.

The chain's CDR3 is CAWSPYPNTITTYEQYF. For the CDR3, the DNA is TGTGCCTGGAGTCCTTACCCCAACACCATTACCACCTACGAGCAGTACTTC. The chain links TRBV30 to TRBJ2-7; the D is unclear. The CDR3 is made up of 17 amino acids. V gave up 2 bases and J gave up 2 bases, with 22 bases separating them. Germline CDR1 GTSNPN, CDR2 SVGIG (reference sequence).

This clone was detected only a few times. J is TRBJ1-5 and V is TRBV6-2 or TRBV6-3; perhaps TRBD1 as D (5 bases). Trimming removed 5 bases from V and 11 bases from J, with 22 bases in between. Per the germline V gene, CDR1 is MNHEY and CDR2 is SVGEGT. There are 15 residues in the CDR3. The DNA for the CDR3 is TGTGCCAGCAGTCCGGCAGGGCCTATGGACCAGACCCAGCATTTT. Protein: CASSPAGPMDQTQHF.

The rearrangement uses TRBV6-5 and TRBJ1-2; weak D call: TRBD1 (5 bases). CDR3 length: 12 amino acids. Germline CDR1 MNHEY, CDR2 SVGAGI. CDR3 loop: CAGGADFYGYTF. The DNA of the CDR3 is TGTGCAGGAGGGGCAGACTTCTATGGCTACACCTTC.

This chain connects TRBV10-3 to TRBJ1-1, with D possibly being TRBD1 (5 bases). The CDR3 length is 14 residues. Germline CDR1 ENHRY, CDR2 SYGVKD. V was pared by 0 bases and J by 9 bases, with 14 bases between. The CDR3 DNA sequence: TGTGCCATCAGTGAGTCGGGTGGCAGGGCAAAAGCTTTCTTT. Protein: CAISESGGRAKAFF.

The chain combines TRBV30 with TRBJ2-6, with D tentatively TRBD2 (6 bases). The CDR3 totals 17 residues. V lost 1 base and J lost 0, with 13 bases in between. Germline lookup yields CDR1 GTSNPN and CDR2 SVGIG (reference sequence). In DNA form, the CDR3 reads TGTGCCTGGAGTGGAGCAGGGACTTACTCTGGGGCCAACGTCCTGACTTTC. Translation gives CAWSGAGTYSGANVLTF.

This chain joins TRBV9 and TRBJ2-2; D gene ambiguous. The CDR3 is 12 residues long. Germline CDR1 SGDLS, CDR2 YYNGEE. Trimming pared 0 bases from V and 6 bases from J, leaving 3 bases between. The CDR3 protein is CASSVAAGELFF. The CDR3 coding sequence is TGTGCCAGCAGCGTAGCCGCCGGGGAGCTGTTTTTT.

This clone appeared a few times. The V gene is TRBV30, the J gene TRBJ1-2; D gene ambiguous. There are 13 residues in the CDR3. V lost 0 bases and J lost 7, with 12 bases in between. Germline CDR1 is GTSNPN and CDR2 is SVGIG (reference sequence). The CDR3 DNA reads TGTGCCTGGAGTGTCCCCGGGTTTAGTGGCTACACCTTC. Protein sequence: CAWSVPGFSGYTF.

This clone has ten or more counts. The CDR3 sequence is CASSEEKETQYF. In nucleotides, the CDR3 is TGCGCCAGCAGCGAGGAAAAAGAGACCCAGTACTTC. The chain is built from TRBV5-1 and TRBJ2-5; D uncertain. Germline assignment: CDR1 SGHRS and CDR2 YFSETQ. The germline V and J ends were trimmed by 4 bases and 3 bases, with 7 bases remaining between them. The CDR3 spans 12 residues.

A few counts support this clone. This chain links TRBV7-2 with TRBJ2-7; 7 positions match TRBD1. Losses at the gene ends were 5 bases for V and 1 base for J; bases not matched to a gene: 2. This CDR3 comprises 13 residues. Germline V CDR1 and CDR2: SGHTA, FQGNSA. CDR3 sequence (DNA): TGTGCCAGCAGCCCGGACAGGTCCTACGAGCAGTACTTC. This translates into CASSPDRSYEQYF. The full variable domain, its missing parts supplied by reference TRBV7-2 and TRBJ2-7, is GAGVSQSPSNKVTEKGKDVELRCDPISGHTALYWYRQSLGQGLEFLIYFQGNSAPDKSGLPSDRFSAERTGGSVSTLTIQRTQQEDSAVYLCASSPDRSYEQYFGPGTRLTVT.

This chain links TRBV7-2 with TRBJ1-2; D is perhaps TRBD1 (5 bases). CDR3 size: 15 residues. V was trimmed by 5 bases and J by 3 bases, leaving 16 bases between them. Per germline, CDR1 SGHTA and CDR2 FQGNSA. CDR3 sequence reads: CASSDIRGTYYGYTF. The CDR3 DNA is TGTGCCAGCAGCGACATACGGGGGACGTACTATGGCTACACCTTC.

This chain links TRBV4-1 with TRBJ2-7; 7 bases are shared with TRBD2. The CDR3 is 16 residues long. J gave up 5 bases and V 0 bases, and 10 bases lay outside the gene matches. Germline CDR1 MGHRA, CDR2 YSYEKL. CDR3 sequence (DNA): TGCGCCAGCAGCCAAGATCCGTCGGGGGGAAGCCACGAGCAGTACTTC. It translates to CASSQDPSGGSHEQYF.

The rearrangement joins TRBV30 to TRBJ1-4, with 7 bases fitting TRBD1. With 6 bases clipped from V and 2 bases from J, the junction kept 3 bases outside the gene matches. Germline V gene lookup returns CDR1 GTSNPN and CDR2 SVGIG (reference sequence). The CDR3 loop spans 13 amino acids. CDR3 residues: CACGTETNEKLFF. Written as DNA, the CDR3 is TGTGCCTGTGGGACAGAGACTAATGAAAAACTGTTTTTT.

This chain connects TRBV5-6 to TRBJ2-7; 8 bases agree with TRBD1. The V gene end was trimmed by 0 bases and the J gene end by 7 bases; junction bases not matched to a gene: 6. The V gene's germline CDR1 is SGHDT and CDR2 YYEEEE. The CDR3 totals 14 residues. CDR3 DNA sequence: TGTGCCAGCAGCTTGGCGCAGGGGGCGCGGGAGCAGTACTTC. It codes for CASSLAQGAREQYF.

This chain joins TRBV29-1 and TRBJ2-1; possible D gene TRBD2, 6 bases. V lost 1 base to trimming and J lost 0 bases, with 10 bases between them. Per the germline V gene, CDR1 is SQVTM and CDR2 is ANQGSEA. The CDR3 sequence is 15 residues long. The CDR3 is CSVEGGASSYNEQFF. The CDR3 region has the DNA TGCAGCGTTGAAGGCGGGGCTAGCTCCTACAATGAGCAGTTCTTC.

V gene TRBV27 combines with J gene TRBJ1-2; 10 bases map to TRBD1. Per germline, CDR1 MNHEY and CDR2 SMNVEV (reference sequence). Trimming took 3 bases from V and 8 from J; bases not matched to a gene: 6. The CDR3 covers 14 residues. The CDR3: CASSFAGTGVGYTF. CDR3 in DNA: TGTGCCAGCAGTTTCGCCGGGACAGGGGTCGGCTACACCTTC.

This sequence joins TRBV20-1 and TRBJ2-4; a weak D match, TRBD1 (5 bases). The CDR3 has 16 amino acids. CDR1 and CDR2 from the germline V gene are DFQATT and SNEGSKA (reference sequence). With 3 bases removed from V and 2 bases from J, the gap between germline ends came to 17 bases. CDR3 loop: CSASWVVPGTKNIQYF. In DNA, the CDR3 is TGCAGTGCTAGTTGGGTGGTGCCAGGGACCAAAAACATTCAGTACTTC.